Below are 20 T cell receptor beta chains sequenced from a single sample in a study of cytomegalovirus exposure and HLA in healthy donors. Both 60 Vbeta primers and 13 Jbeta primers went into the PCR. Assay: immunoSEQ multiplex PCR; the TCRdb copy retains only in-frame clones and omits some. The sample lists around 80,000 clones, about 79% occurring once. The source material was PBMCs. The origin of the receptors is a female donor in good health and CMV-seronegative.

V and J are TRBV15 and TRBJ1-2; D is perhaps TRBD1 (6 bases). This CDR3 is built from 15 residues. With 1 base removed from V and 3 bases from J, the gap between germline ends came to 12 bases. The germline V gene has CDR1 LNHNV and CDR2 YYDKDF (reference sequence). DNA for the CDR3: TGTGCCACCAGCAGAGGAGGGGGAAAATACTATGGCTACACCTTC. Translation gives CATSRGGGKYYGYTF. Full variable domain (rest looked up from reference TRBV15 and TRBJ1-2): DAMVIQNPRYQVTQFGKPVTLSCSQTLNHNVMYWYQQKSSQAPKLLFHYYDKDFNNEADTPDNFQSRRPNTSFCFLDIRSPGLGDTAMYLCATSRGGGKYYGYTFGSGTRLTVV.

In its sample, this clone was seen a few times. The chain employs TRBV5-1 and TRBJ2-7; 11 nucleotides line up with TRBD2. The V and J ends lost 6 bases and 2 bases, in that order; junction bases with no gene match: 4. The CDR3 sequence is 14 residues long. CDR1 is SGHRS and CDR2 is YFSETQ in the germline V gene. CDR3 sequence reads: CASMGTSGTYEQYF. CDR3 bases: TGCGCCAGCATGGGGACTAGCGGTACCTACGAGCAGTACTTC.

This clone has only a few counts. The chain carries TRBV4-1 and TRBJ1-6; D uncertain. The V gene lost 1 base and the J gene lost 3 bases, with 4 bases spanning the gap. The germline CDR1 and CDR2 sequences are MGHRA and YSYEKL. The CDR3 totals 14 residues. The DNA for the CDR3 is TGCGCCAGCAGCCAAGTAGTCTATAATTCACCCCTCCACTTT. Protein product: CASSQVVYNSPLHF.

The CDR3 DNA is TGTGCCAGCAGTGACCCGCCGGGACAGCTGAACACTGAAGCTTTCTTT. Its translation: CASSDPPGQLNTEAFF. This chain joins TRBV6-1 and TRBJ1-1, with 7 bases identical to TRBD1. Per germline, CDR1 MNHNS and CDR2 SASEGT. The V and J ends lost 3 bases and 0 bases, in that order; junction bases with no gene match: 7. The CDR3 length is 16 residues.

To note about this clone: The identical CDR3 is also encoded by other nucleotide sequences in the sample. The rearrangement links TRBV7-9 to TRBJ2-3, with D uncertain. Germline V gene data show CDR1 as SEHNR and CDR2 as FQNEAQ (reference sequence). The CDR3 spans 12 residues. V was trimmed by 1 base and J by 6 bases, leaving 5 bases between them. DNA of the CDR3: TGTGCCAGCAGCTTAGTCGCGGATACGCAGTATTTT. Translating it yields CASSLVADTQYF. The full variable domain, with the rest looked up from reference TRBV7-9 and TRBJ2-3, is DTGVSQNPRHKITKRGQNVTFRCDPISEHNRLYWYRQTLGQGPEFLTYFQNEAQLEKSRLLSDRFSAERPKGSFSTLEIQRTEQGDSAMYLCASSLVADTQYFGPGTRLTVL.

The chain is built from TRBV6-5 and TRBJ2-7, with 10 bases fitting TRBD2. V lost 2 bases, J lost 5 bases, and 6 bases stayed unmatched. CDR1 is MNHEY, CDR2 SVGAGI, per germline. The CDR3 extends over 15 amino acids. In DNA form, the CDR3 reads TGTGCCAGCAGTTACGAAGCGGGAGGGCCCAACGAGCAGTACTTC. Translating gives CASSYEAGGPNEQYF.

The chain uses TRBV7-8 and TRBJ1-1, with unresolved D. Germline V CDR1 and CDR2: SGHVS, FQNEAQ. Between the trimmed V and J ends, which lost 1 base and 10 bases, there was a span of 10 bases. There are 12 residues in the CDR3. The CDR3 here is CASSLERFRAFF. The DNA of the CDR3 is TGTGCCAGCAGCTTAGAGAGGTTTCGAGCTTTCTTT.

Only a few counts were recorded for this clone. The gene calls are TRBV2 and TRBJ2-5; 9 bases are a match to TRBD2. Trimming cost V 7 bases and J 2 bases; bases outside gene matches: 8. The germline V gene encodes CDR1 SNHLY and CDR2 FYNNEI. The CDR3 totals 15 residues. CDR3 loop: CASTGGLAGQETQYF. The CDR3 DNA follows: TGTGCCAGCACCGGGGGGCTAGCGGGACAAGAGACCCAGTACTTC.

With respect to this clone: Germline and junction disagree at one end, which may indicate a read error. The rearrangement uses TRBV7-7 and TRBJ2-2, with D possibly being TRBD2 (6 bases). CDR1 and CDR2 from the germline V gene are SSHAT and FNYEAQ (reference sequence). The length of the CDR3 is 14 residues. CDR3 in DNA: TGTGCTAGCAGCCCGGGGACTGCACCCGGGGAGCTGTTTTTT. Translating it yields CASSPGTAPGELFF.

This clone has a handful of counts. The chain employs TRBV6-4 and TRBJ2-2; TRBD1 agrees at 7 bases. The CDR3 has 14 residues. Germline V lookup: CDR1 MRHNA, CDR2 SNTAGT. V lost 5 bases, J lost 4 bases, and 4 bases stayed unmatched. The CDR3 bases are TGTGCCAGCAGTCGGGACAGAGTCACCGGGGAGCTGTTTTTT. Amino acid sequence: CASSRDRVTGELFF.

This clone has just one count. The gene calls are TRBV18 and TRBJ1-5; a weak D match, TRBD1 (5 bases). With 3 bases removed from V and 7 bases from J, the gap between germline ends came to 13 bases. The V gene's germline CDR1 is KGHSH and CDR2 LQKENI. The CDR3 has 14 residues. The CDR3 region has the DNA TGTGCCAGCTCACCGGGGCAGGGAAAACAGCCCCAGCATTTT. As protein: CASSPGQGKQPQHF.

The J gene is TRBJ2-1, the V gene TRBV7-9; D is perhaps TRBD2 (6 bases). Trimming pared 5 bases from V and 7 bases from J, leaving 18 bases between. This CDR3 comprises 15 residues. CDR1 is SEHNR, CDR2 FQNEAQ, per germline (reference sequence). The CDR3, as DNA: TGTGCCAGCAGCGAAGCGGATGGGGGGTGGAATGAGCAGTTCTTC. Translated: CASSEADGGWNEQFF.

V is TRBV6-5 and J is TRBJ2-2; 7 nucleotides agree with TRBD1. CDR1 is MNHEY, CDR2 SVGAGI, per germline. V gave up 6 bases and J gave up 6 bases; unmatched junction bases: 10. This CDR3 spans 15 amino acids. As DNA, the CDR3 is TGTGCCAGCAGACTACAGGGGCGAAGGGCCGGGGAGCTGTTTTTT. Protein product: CASRLQGRRAGELFF.

As regards this clone: One end of the junction is discordant with germline, which a read error may explain. V and J are TRBV7-7 and TRBJ1-3, with 12 bases aligning to TRBD1. Germline-derived CDR1 and CDR2 are SSHAT and FNYEAQ (reference sequence). The CDR3 totals 16 residues. CDR3 loop: CASSPGTGGDGNTIYF. CDR3 DNA sequence: TGTGCTAGCAGCCCCGGGACAGGGGGCGATGGAAACACCATATATTTT.

J is TRBJ2-3 and V is TRBV7-8; 10 positions agree with TRBD2. V was pared by 5 bases and J by 2 bases, with 10 bases of the junction left unmatched. The CDR3 runs to 17 residues. Germline lookup yields CDR1 SGHVS and CDR2 FQNEAQ. CDR3 in amino acids: CASSPPFGLAATDTQYF. Written as DNA, the CDR3 is TGTGCCAGCAGCCCCCCTTTTGGACTAGCGGCCACAGATACGCAGTATTTT.

The chain uses TRBV5-4 and TRBJ2-1, with TRBD2 matching 11 bases. The CDR3 totals 17 residues. After removal of 1 base from V and 5 bases from J, the junction contained 8 bases not matched to a gene. Germline CDR1 and CDR2: SGHNT and YYREEE (reference sequence). The DNA for the CDR3 is TGTGCCAGCAGCTTGAATAGCGGGGGGGCCCAGGACAATGAGCAGTTCTTC. It codes for CASSLNSGGAQDNEQFF.

The chain employs TRBV7-2 and TRBJ2-2; 11 bases are shared with TRBD2. Germline trimming cut 5 bases from V and 4 bases from J; bases unmatched to any gene: 12. The CDR3 length is 18 residues. CDR1 and CDR2 from the germline V gene are SGHTA and FQGNSA. In DNA form, the CDR3 reads TGTGCCAGCAGCACGCGGTGGGTCGGGACTAGCGGCACCGGGGAGCTGTTTTTT. Residues: CASSTRWVGTSGTGELFF. Combining the CDR3 with reference TRBV7-2 and TRBJ2-2 gives the whole variable domain GAGVSQSPSNKVTEKGKDVELRCDPISGHTALYWYRQSLGQGLEFLIYFQGNSAPDKSGLPSDRFSAERTGGSVSTLTIQRTQQEDSAVYLCASSTRWVGTSGTGELFFGEGSRLTVL.

This clone showed up just once. V usage is TRBV7-2 and J usage is TRBJ1-2, with D possibly TRBD1 on 6 matching bases. The CDR3 sequence is 14 residues long. V was clipped by 1 base and J by 10 bases, with 16 bases between them. The germline gives CDR1 SGHTA, CDR2 FQGNSA. The CDR3 loop reads CASSLVFGGQAYTF. CDR3 coding DNA: TGTGCCAGCAGCTTAGTATTCGGGGGGCAGGCCTACACCTTC.

This chain connects TRBV7-3 to TRBJ1-1, with D perhaps matching TRBD1 (5 bases). V lost 5 bases to trimming and J lost 3 bases, with 10 bases between them. This CDR3 region has 13 residues. Germline CDR1 is SGHTA and CDR2 is FQGTGA. The CDR3 spells CASSETQDTEAFF. The CDR3 nucleotides read TGTGCCAGCAGCGAGACACAGGACACTGAAGCTTTCTTT.

A remark on this clone: At one end, the junction sequence differs from germline, possibly due to a read error. CDR3 DNA: TGTGCCAGCTCACCACGGTTGGAGCGGGAGCCGTACTTC. Its protein product is CASSPRLEREPYF. The V and J genes are TRBV18 and TRBJ2-7; 8 bases are a match to TRBD2. The CDR3 is 13 residues long. CDR1 and CDR2 from the germline V gene are KGHSH and LQKENI. The whole variable domain, remainder taken from reference TRBV18 and TRBJ2-7, is NAGVMQNPRHLVRRRGQEARLRCSPMKGHSHVYWYRQLPEEGLKFMVYLQKENIIDESGMPKERFSAEFPKEGPSILRIQQVVRGDSAAYFCASSPRLEREPYFGPGTRLTVT.